This T cell receptor (beta chain) was recorded in a study of shared clonotypes between healthy human individuals. Study-wide context: Used for every donor were three CD4 naive, three CD4 memory, two CD8 naive and one CD8 memory plate. Overall study findings and caveats: Some clonotypes were shared by all four sorted-subset donors, while others were not shared. The non-shared ones had lower generation probabilities than the shared ones. Only blood was sampled, and tissue TCR repertoires likely differ from blood ones. Sharing across a few donors was seen in 4% to 5.5% of naive CD4 clonotypes.

Selected positively for CCR7 and CD45RO-negative, naive CD8 cells excluded terminally differentiated effector memory CD45RA+ cells. Germline CDR1 MNHEY, CDR2 SMNVEV (reference sequence). The V gene lost 5 bases and the J gene lost 9 bases, with 17 bases spanning the gap. This CDR3 comprises 14 residues. Profiled with immunoSEQ multiplex PCR; TCRdb holds only in-frame clones, not every one. The sample has approximately 1.9 million clones; around 95% are singletons. As to this clone: The antigen is unknown.

The sequence was collected from a man younger than 35 in good health. Some clones in this sample may be carry-over from other donors' samples. This chain links TRBV27 with TRBJ1-5; no definite D call. The sample taken for sequencing was naive CD8+ T cells from PBMCs. The CDR3 DNA reads TGTGCCAGCAGTCCCGGCGGACGAGAAAGGCCCCAGCATTTT. Translation: CASSPGGRERPQHF.